The source of this TCR beta chain is a study of control samples from healthy donors and cancer patients. CDR3 size: 15 residues. The V and J ends lost 2 bases and 2 bases respectively, with 9 bases between them. Germline V CDR1 and CDR2: SGHTA, FQGNSA. This clone appeared a few times. The method was immunoSEQ multiplex PCR; TCRdb's version includes in-frame clones alone and lacks a portion of them. The sample consists of 30,000 to 40,000 clones, about 88% of them appearing once. This chain uses TRBV7-2 with TRBJ2-2; D uncertain. Sample: PBMCs. The receptor comes from a woman aged 40 to 50 with lung cancer. The CDR3 sequence: CASSLMAANTGELFF. CDR3 coding DNA: TGTGCCAGCAGCTTAATGGCGGCTAACACCGGGGAGCTGTTTTTT.